This T cell receptor beta chain was recovered during a study of identical twins. This clonotype came up a few times. V lost 5 bases, J lost 3 bases, and 9 bases stayed unmatched. Germline CDR1 SGHVS, CDR2 FQNEAQ. The length of the CDR3 is 17 residues. TCRdb re-analysed the 5' RACE reads in MiXCR, keeping a single row per CDR3 protein. The sample has 690,000 or so distinct CDR3 sequences, 8.5% to 9% seen once. This sample also belongs to another study, concerning yellow fever vaccine responses in identical twins.

The material sequenced was PBMCs. This receptor was obtained from a woman between 18 and 29 years old in good health. The chain carries TRBV7-8 and TRBJ2-3; 12 nucleotides match TRBD2. CDR3 sequence: CASSPRTSGTFTDTQYF. The CDR3, as DNA: TGTGCCAGCAGCCCCCGGACTAGCGGGACTTTTACAGATACGCAGTATTTT.